This T cell receptor beta chain comes out of a study of OX40 agonist ivuxolimab in advanced cancers. Autoimmune disease history or systemic immunosuppression led to patient exclusion. The sampling schedule covered blood at baseline, cycle 4 day 1, and cycle 7 day 1. Findings of the study overall: Relative to CD4+ cells, CD8+ T cells on average had more expanded clones.

The CDR3 totals 12 residues. Trimming removed 6 bases at V and 6 bases at J, with 11 bases between. Germline loops: CDR1 LNHDA, CDR2 SQIVND (reference sequence). Sequenced by immunoSEQ multiplex PCR; TCRdb stores in-frame clones only, minus some. The repertoire consists of approximately 66,000 clones, with roughly 85% occurring once and the leading ten covering 0.83%. This clone was recorded once. Its target is unknown. Sequences were derived from CD4+ or CD8+ T cells sorted from blood, sampled in a trial of the OX40 agonist ivuxolimab. J is TRBJ1-2 and V is TRBV19, with a tentative D call TRBD1 (6 bases). The TCR originated in an adult with an advanced solid tumor such as melanoma, head and neck, liver or kidney cancer. CDR3 coding DNA: TGTGCCAGTAGAGGATGGGGGCATGGCTACACCTTC. This encodes CASRGWGHGYTF.